This T cell receptor beta chain was captured by sequencing in a study of T-cell reconstitution after alpha-beta-depleted transplantation in children. Trimming took 3 bases from V and 4 from J; bases not matched to a gene: 12. CDR1 is DFQATT, CDR2 SNEGSKA, per germline (reference sequence). The CDR3 runs to 18 residues. It was with unique molecular identifiers that the TCRbeta library was prepared. TCRdb reprocessed the PCR reads via MiXCR and lists one record per CDR3 protein. The table includes over 45,000 distinct CDR3 sequences, about 5% detected once. Study results and limitations: Several hundred graft clones that had expanded were reportedly the source of alpha-beta T cells about two months after transplant. Surviving recipient cells, namely T cells and thymic progenitors, were the source of high day-60 TCRbeta diversity in some patients.

As for this clonotype: The target antigen is unknown.

The TCR comes from a female patient aged 2 to 10 who had a stem cell transplant for aplastic anemia, so the T cells may come from the graft donor. The chain links TRBV20-1 to TRBJ2-2, with 12 bases that match TRBD1. The sample consisted of PBMCs, mostly from graft donor cells, taken 60 days after TCRalphabeta/CD19-depleted stem cell transplant. CDR3 protein: CSASKVRDRGPGTGELFF. CDR3 nucleotide sequence: TGCAGTGCTAGTAAGGTCCGGGACAGGGGGCCGGGCACCGGGGAGCTGTTTTTT.